The 15 T cell receptor beta chains presented below share a single source sample, sequenced in a study of neurological immune-mediated disorders. TCRdb reprocessed the 5' RACE reads via MiXCR and lists one record per CDR3 protein. The repertoire holds about 27,000 distinct CDR3 sequences, about 2.5% seen once, with around 2% in the top ten. The sample consisted of PBMCs. These receptors were collected from a woman aged 45-65 years with multiple sclerosis.

In this sample, this clonotype turned up many times. The chain joins TRBV5-1 to TRBJ2-7; the match to TRBD1 covers 8 bases. This CDR3 region has 15 residues. With V trimmed by 2 bases and J by 2 bases, 6 bases remained unmatched. Looked up from germline, CDR1 is SGHRS and CDR2 is YFSETQ. CDR3 sequence: CASSLDRGQTYEQYF. The CDR3 nucleotides read TGCGCCAGCAGCTTAGACAGGGGCCAGACCTACGAGCAGTACTTC.

This clonotype was counted only a few times. The rearrangement links TRBV20-1 to TRBJ1-5; D is ambiguous. CDR3 size: 12 residues. Trimming stripped 6 bases from V and 7 bases from J, with 13 bases between. Germline values: CDR1 DFQATT, CDR2 SNEGSKA (reference sequence). The DNA of the CDR3 is TGCAGTGCAAGGGAAATCGGCCAGCCCCAGCATTTT. Its translation is CSAREIGQPQHF.

This clonotype has ten or more counts. The chain's CDR3 is CASSFGTPNYGYTF. DNA for the CDR3: TGTGCCAGCAGTTTCGGCACACCGAACTATGGCTACACCTTC. V usage is TRBV12-3 or TRBV12-4 and J usage is TRBJ1-2; D remains ambiguous. The CDR3 runs 14 residues. The V end was cut by 3 bases, the J end by 2 bases, with 10 bases between.

This clonotype came up many times. The genes are TRBV20-1 and TRBJ1-3, with a tentative D call TRBD1 (5 bases). CDR3 length: 13 residues. V was trimmed by 2 bases and J by 4 bases, leaving 9 bases between them. Per germline, CDR1 DFQATT and CDR2 SNEGSKA (reference sequence). For the CDR3, the DNA is TGCAGTGCTAGAAAGGACATGGGAAACACCATATATTTT. The encoded protein is CSARKDMGNTIYF.

This clonotype was seen ten or more times. This chain connects TRBV5-1 to TRBJ2-3, with 7 bases fitting TRBD2. The CDR3 contains 17 residues. The ends lost 1 base at V and 3 bases at J; junction bases unmatched: 11. Germline V gene data show CDR1 as SGHRS and CDR2 as YFSETQ. The CDR3 sequence: CASSLMSASGATDTQYF. The CDR3 bases are TGCGCCAGCAGCTTGATGTCGGCTAGCGGTGCTACAGATACGCAGTATTTT.

This clonotype has ten or more counts. The CDR3 is CSALGRTYEQYF. The CDR3 DNA sequence: TGCAGTGCCTTAGGAAGGACCTACGAGCAGTACTTC. V usage is TRBV20-1 and J usage is TRBJ2-7; D is ambiguous. Germline CDR1 is DFQATT and CDR2 is SNEGSKA (reference sequence). V was trimmed by 6 bases and J by 2 bases, leaving 11 bases between them. CDR3 length equals 12 residues.

The sample holds many counts of this clonotype. The chain couples TRBV6-5 to TRBJ2-5, with D uncertain. Germline values: CDR1 MNHEY, CDR2 SVGAGI. Trimming took off 6 bases at V and 7 bases at J, with 9 bases between the two ends. There are 11 residues in the CDR3. DNA of the CDR3: TGTGCCAGCAGCTCCCTTGGGACCCAGTACTTC. Its translation is CASSSLGTQYF.

In its sample, this clonotype was seen many times. This chain links TRBV20-1 with TRBJ2-1; 13 nucleotides align to TRBD2. Germline trimming cut 5 bases from V and 6 bases from J; bases unmatched to any gene: 10. CDR3 length: 16 amino acids. In germline, CDR1 is DFQATT, CDR2 SNEGSKA (reference sequence). The CDR3 here is CSAVGGTSGMSNEQFF. The CDR3 region has the DNA TGCAGTGCTGTTGGGGGGACTAGCGGGATGAGCAATGAGCAGTTCTTC.

This clonotype was seen more than once but under ten times. V gene TRBV12-3 or TRBV12-4 combines with J gene TRBJ1-1; TRBD1 might be the D (5 bases). The CDR3 totals 13 residues. With 7 bases removed from V and 1 base from J, the gap between germline ends came to 10 bases. The CDR3 DNA follows: TGTGCCAGCAACGGACACACGAACACTGAAGCTTTCTTT. Residues: CASNGHTNTEAFF.

At least ten counts were recorded for this clonotype. V usage is TRBV10-3 and J usage is TRBJ2-3; 7 bases are shared with TRBD1. The V gene's germline CDR1 is ENHRY and CDR2 SYGVKD. The V gene end was trimmed by 4 bases and the J gene end by 6 bases; junction bases not matched to a gene: 7. CDR3 length: 14 amino acids. CDR3 nucleotides: TGTGCCATCAGTGGGGACAGCGGCAGGGATACGCAGTATTTT. Amino acids: CAISGDSGRDTQYF.

This clonotype has a count of ten or more. The chain links TRBV7-6 to TRBJ2-3; a weak D match, TRBD2 (5 bases). CDR1 SGHVS and CDR2 FNYEAQ come from the germline V gene. V lost 5 bases, J lost 5 bases, and 17 bases lay in between. This CDR3 is built from 15 residues. The DNA of the CDR3 is TGTGCCAGCAGCGGCTCCCGGGATACCCAAGATACGCAGTATTTT. It is translated as CASSGSRDTQDTQYF.

This clonotype was seen many times. The V call is TRBV18, the J call TRBJ1-3; 12 bases line up with TRBD1. The V and J ends lost 1 base and 2 bases, in that order; junction bases with no gene match: 3. Germline V gives CDR1 KGHSH, CDR2 LQKENI. This CDR3 region has 17 residues. CDR3 loop: CASSPRDRGPPGNTIYF. As DNA, the CDR3 is TGTGCCAGCTCACCACGGGACAGGGGGCCGCCTGGAAACACCATATATTTT.

This clonotype was observed many times. The J gene is TRBJ2-7, the V gene TRBV20-1; possibly TRBD2 for D (5 bases). V dropped 6 bases and J dropped 1 base, with 19 bases sitting between them. The germline V gene encodes CDR1 DFQATT and CDR2 SNEGSKA (reference sequence). This CDR3 comprises 15 residues. CDR3 in DNA: TGCAGTGCGCGCCTTCCGGGGAGAACATCCTACGAGCAGTACTTC. It encodes CSARLPGRTSYEQYF.

This clonotype showed up just a few times. The chain combines TRBV2 with TRBJ1-5; tentative D call: TRBD1 (5 bases). The germline CDR1 and CDR2 sequences are SNHLY and FYNNEI. V shed 8 bases and J shed 3 bases, with 14 bases lying between them. This CDR3 has 14 residues. CDR3 loop: CASSVGGFNQPQHF. The CDR3 DNA sequence: TGTGCCAGCTCTGTCGGGGGTTTCAATCAGCCCCAGCATTTT.

Many counts were recorded for this clonotype. This chain joins TRBV7-2 and TRBJ1-6; D may be TRBD1 (6 bases). The CDR3 covers 16 residues. V was pared by 2 bases and J by 7 bases, with 15 bases between. The germline gives CDR1 SGHTA, CDR2 FQGNSA. CDR3 in DNA: TGTGCCAGCAGCTTATCCCGGGGACAAGCGAATTCACCCCTCCACTTT. Residues: CASSLSRGQANSPLHF.